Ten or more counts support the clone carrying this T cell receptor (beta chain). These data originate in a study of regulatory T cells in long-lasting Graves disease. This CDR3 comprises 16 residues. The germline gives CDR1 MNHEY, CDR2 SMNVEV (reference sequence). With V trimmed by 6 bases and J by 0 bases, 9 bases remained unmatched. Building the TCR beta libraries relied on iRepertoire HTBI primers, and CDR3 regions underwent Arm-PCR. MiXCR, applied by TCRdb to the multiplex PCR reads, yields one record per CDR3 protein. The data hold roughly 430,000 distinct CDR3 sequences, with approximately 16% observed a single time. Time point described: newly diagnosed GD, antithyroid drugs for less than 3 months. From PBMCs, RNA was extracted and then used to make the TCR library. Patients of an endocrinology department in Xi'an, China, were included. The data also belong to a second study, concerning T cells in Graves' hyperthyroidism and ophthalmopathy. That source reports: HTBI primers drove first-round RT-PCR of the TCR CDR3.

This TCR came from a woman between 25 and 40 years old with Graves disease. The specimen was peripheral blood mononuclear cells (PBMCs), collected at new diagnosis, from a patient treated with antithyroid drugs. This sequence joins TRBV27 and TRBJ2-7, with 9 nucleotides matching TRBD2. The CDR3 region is CASRPGLALSSYEQYF. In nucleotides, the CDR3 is TGTGCCAGCAGGCCCGGACTAGCGCTAAGCTCCTACGAGCAGTACTTC.